The rows below give T cell receptor beta chains drawn from one sample of a study of Ad26.COV2.S vaccination and SARS-CoV-2 variants. The repertoire was sequenced with immunoSEQ multiplex PCR; TCRdb's copy has only in-frame clones and lacks some. The sample carries 300,000 to 400,000 clones, 92% recorded once. This sample comprised peripheral blood, obtained after recovery from COVID-19. Every receptor here comes from a human donor who had recovered from COVID-19. CDR3s include the opening cysteine and the closing phenylalanine or tryptophan. D genes are given only for firm matches. Clone size is stated in some rows and not others, as once, few, many or a class when expanded.

>TRBJ2-7|-|once|TRBV5-1
TGCGCCAGCAGCTTGACCCCTGGGGGGAGCTCCTACGAGCAGTACTTC
CASSLTPGGSSYEQYF
>TRBJ1-2|-|-|TRBV7-9
TGTGCCAGCAGCTTAGGTGCACAGGGTAAGGGCTACACCTTC
CASSLGAQGKGYTF
>TRBJ1-5|-|-|TRBV2
TGTGCCAGCAGTGATTGGAATCAGCCCCAGCATTTT
CASSDWNQPQHF
>TRBJ1-2|-|-|TRBV12-3/TRBV12-4
TGTGCCAGCAGTTTGCCGGCGGACTATGGCTACACCTTC
CASSLPADYGYTF
>TRBJ2-7|TRBD2|-|TRBV6-5
TGTGCCAGCACACAAGGGTCCGGGGGGGTAAACGAGCAGTACTTC
CASTQGSGGVNEQYF
>TRBJ1-5|-|-|TRBV5-8
TGTGCCAGCAGCCTCCAGGTTCTTAGCAATCAGCCCCAGCATTTT
CASSLQVLSNQPQHF
>TRBJ1-5|-|-|TRBV7-9
TGTGCCAGCAGCTTCGCGGGGGGCGGTCAGCCCCAGCATTTT
CASSFAGGGQPQHF
>TRBJ2-6|-|-|TRBV5-4
TGTGCCAGCAGCTTGGCGGCCTCTTTGGCCAACGTCCTGACTTTC
CASSLAASLANVLTF
>TRBJ2-5|TRBD2|once|TRBV27
TGTGCCAGCAGTAGACGTAGCGGGGGAATAGAGACCCAGTACTTC
CASSRRSGGIETQYF
>TRBJ2-7|-|once|TRBV5-1
TGCGCCAGCAGCGCCAACAGGGCACGGTACAGGGAGCAGTACTTC
CASSANRARYREQYF
>TRBJ2-1|TRBD1|-|TRBV18
TGTGCCAGCTCACCACCGGGACAGGGGTTCGATGAGCAGTTCTTC
CASSPPGQGFDEQFF
>TRBJ1-2|-|-|TRBV6-5
TGTGCCAGCAGTTATGTCGGGAGAGATGGCTACACCTTC
CASSYVGRDGYTF
>TRBJ1-3|TRBD1|-|TRBV7-6
TGTGCCAGCAGCTTATTACCGACAGGGCCGATGAGCTCTGGAAACACCATATATTTT
CASSLLPTGPMSSGNTIYF
>TRBJ1-1|TRBD1|-|TRBV4-1
TGCGCCAGCAGCCAAGGGCAGGGGGGCACTGAAGCTTTCTTT
CASSQGQGGTEAFF